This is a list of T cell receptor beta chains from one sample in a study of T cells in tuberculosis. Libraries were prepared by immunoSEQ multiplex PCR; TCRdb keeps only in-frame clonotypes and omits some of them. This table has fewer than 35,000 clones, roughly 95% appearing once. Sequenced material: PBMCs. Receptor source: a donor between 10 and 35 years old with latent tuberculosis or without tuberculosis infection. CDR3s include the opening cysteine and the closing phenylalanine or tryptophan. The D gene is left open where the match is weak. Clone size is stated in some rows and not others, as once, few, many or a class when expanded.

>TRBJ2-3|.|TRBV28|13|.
CASGDPNTDTQYF
TGTGCCAGCGGAGACCCCAACACAGATACGCAGTATTTT
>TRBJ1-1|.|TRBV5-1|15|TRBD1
CASSWTGIPNTEAFF
TGCGCCAGCAGCTGGACAGGGATCCCCAACACTGAAGCTTTCTTT
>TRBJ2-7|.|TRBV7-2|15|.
CASSLEGGGAYEQYF
TGTGCCAGCAGCTTAGAGGGAGGGGGGGCCTACGAGCAGTACTTC
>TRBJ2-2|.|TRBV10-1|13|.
CASKQSFNGELFF
TGCGCCAGCAAACAGTCGTTTAACGGGGAGCTGTTTTTT
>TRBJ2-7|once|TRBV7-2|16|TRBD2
CASSRDWTSGRSEQYF
TGTGCCAGCAGCAGGGATTGGACTAGCGGGAGGTCTGAGCAGTACTTC
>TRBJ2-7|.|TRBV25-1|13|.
CASSLGFRSEQYF
TGTGCCAGCTCCCTCGGGTTCCGAAGCGAGCAGTACTTC
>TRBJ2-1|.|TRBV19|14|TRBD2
CASKMGGRTDEQFF
TGTGCCAGTAAAATGGGCGGGAGAACGGATGAGCAGTTCTTC
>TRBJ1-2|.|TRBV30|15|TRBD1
CAWSVPETGPPGYTF
TGTGCCTGGAGTGTCCCCGAGACAGGGCCCCCCGGCTACACCTTC
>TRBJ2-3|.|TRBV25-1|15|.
CASSEYRQSPDTQYF
TGTGCCAGCAGTGAATATAGACAGAGCCCAGATACGCAGTATTTT
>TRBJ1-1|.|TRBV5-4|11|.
CASSKQGEAFF
TGTGCCAGCAGCAAACAGGGTGAAGCTTTCTTT
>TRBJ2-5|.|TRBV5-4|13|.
CASSLNIGETQYF
TGTGCCAGCAGCTTGAATATCGGGGAGACCCAGTACTTC
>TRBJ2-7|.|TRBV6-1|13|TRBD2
CASSGSNLYEQYF
TGTGCCAGTAGCGGGAGCAACCTCTACGAGCAGTACTTC
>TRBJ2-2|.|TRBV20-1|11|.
CSGTGSGELFF
TGCAGTGGTACAGGCTCCGGGGAGCTGTTTTTT
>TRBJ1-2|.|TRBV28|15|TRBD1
CASSFLGGGSYGYTF
TGTGCCAGCAGTTTTTTAGGGGGCGGAAGTTATGGCTACACCTTC
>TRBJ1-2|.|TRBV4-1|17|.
CASRPGPGAKTPYGYTF
TGCGCCAGCAGGCCCGGCCCAGGGGCCAAAACCCCTTATGGCTACACCTTC